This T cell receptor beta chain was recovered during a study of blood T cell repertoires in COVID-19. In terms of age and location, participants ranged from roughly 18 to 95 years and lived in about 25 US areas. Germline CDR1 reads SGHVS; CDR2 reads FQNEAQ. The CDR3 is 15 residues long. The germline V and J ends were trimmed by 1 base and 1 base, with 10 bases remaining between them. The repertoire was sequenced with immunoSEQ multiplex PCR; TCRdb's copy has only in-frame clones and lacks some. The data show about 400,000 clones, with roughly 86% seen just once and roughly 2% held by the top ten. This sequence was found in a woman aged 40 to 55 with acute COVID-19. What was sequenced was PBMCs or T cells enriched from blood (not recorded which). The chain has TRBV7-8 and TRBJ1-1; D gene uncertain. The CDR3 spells CASSLVQAGNTEAFF. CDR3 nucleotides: TGTGCCAGCAGCTTAGTGCAGGCAGGGAACACTGAAGCTTTCTTT. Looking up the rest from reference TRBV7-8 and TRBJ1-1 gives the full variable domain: GAGVSQSPRYKVAKRGQDVALRCDPISGHVSLFWYQQALGQGPEFLTYFQNEAQLDKSGLPSDRFFAERPEGSVSTLKIQRTQQEDSAVYLCASSLVQAGNTEAFFGQGTRLTVV.